Listed here is a single T cell receptor (beta chain). The antigen is unknown. Making cDNA involved eight separate reactions per sample. The unique tags termed UMIs, each holding a 6-nucleotide sample barcode, were added by means of template switching. The study subjected TCRalpha and TCRbeta cDNA to two nested PCRs of about 17 and 10 cycles. Reprocessing the 5' RACE reads, TCRdb reports a single entry for every CDR3 protein and omits DNA. The sample has fewer than 400,000 distinct CDR3 sequences. This specimen comes from a study of monozygotic twins with inflammatory bowel disease. General study findings and limits: Healthy co-twins had higher TCRbeta inverse Simpson diversity than their IBD twins.

Germline lookup yields CDR1 LNHDA and CDR2 SQIVND (reference sequence). This CDR3 is 17 amino acids long. This TCR was recovered from a human donor with ulcerative colitis or Crohn's disease, or a healthy co-twin of an affected twin (not recorded which). The sequencing input was blood. The rearrangement joins TRBV19 to TRBJ2-1; TCRdb's D call of TRBD2 is untestable without DNA. CDR3 sequence reads: CASSPRPRGRTYNEQFF.